The 20 T cell receptor beta chains below come from one sample, sequenced in a study of beta chain features in type 1 diabetes. The study's findings and limits: Type 1 diabetes patients had moderately but significantly shorter TCRB CDR3s in all four CD4+ subsets.

Sequencing targeted expressed TCRB transcripts, as all isolated RNA had been reverse transcribed. The protocol was immunoSEQ multiplex PCR, while the TCRdb copy is restricted to in-frame clones and leaves out a portion. This sample has 600,000 to 700,000 clones, with approximately 13% found just once. These receptors lack a known antigen. The sample taken for sequencing was naive CD4+ T cells from blood. These receptors came from a man between 25 and 39 years old with type 1 diabetes.

This clone was counted a few times. The identical CDR3 is also encoded by other nucleotide sequences in the sample. The CDR3 nucleotides read TGTGCCAGCAGTGGACAGGGCGGGTATAATTCACCCCTCCACTTT. Protein: CASSGQGGYNSPLHF. The chain links TRBV2 to TRBJ1-6, with 7 bases matching TRBD1. The germline V gene encodes CDR1 SNHLY and CDR2 FYNNEI. The J segment lost 4 bases and the V segment lost 4 bases, leaving 4 bases of the junction unmatched. This CDR3 contains 15 residues. Complete variable domain (other parts from reference TRBV2 and TRBJ1-6): EPEVTQTPSHQVTQMGQEVILRCVPISNHLYFYWYRQILGQKVEFLVSFYNNEISEKSEIFDDQFSVERPDGSNFTLKIRSTKLEDSAMYFCASSGQGGYNSPLHFGNGTRLTVT.

V and J are TRBV13 and TRBJ1-6; possibly TRBD1 for D (6 bases). The CDR3 is 13 residues long. Trimming left V 2 bases short and J 8 bases short, with 7 bases between. Germline CDR1 is PRHDT and CDR2 is FYEKMQ (reference sequence). CDR3 sequence: CASSLQGYSPLHF. In DNA, the CDR3 is TGTGCCAGCAGCTTACAGGGGTATTCACCCCTCCACTTT.

The V and J genes are TRBV11-3 and TRBJ2-5, with D hard to call. V gave up 1 base and J gave up 0 bases, with 12 bases separating them. CDR1 is SGHNT and CDR2 is YENEEA in the germline V gene. The CDR3 has 16 residues. The CDR3 DNA is TGTGCCAGCAGCTTAGTGGGCAGCTTCAACCAAGAGACCCAGTACTTC. This codes for CASSLVGSFNQETQYF.

This chain connects TRBV27 to TRBJ1-2, with a tentative D call TRBD1 (6 bases). This CDR3 is built from 14 residues. V was trimmed by 7 bases and J by 0 bases, leaving 12 bases between them. Germline V CDR1 and CDR2: MNHEY, SMNVEV (reference sequence). DNA of the CDR3: TGTGCCAGCAAAGCCTGGACAGCTAACTATGGCTACACCTTC. Translated, it gives CASKAWTANYGYTF.

The V call is TRBV14, the J call TRBJ1-4; possible D gene TRBD1, 5 bases. Germline assignment: CDR1 SGHDN and CDR2 FVKESK. V was cut by 0 bases and J by 11 bases, with 10 bases left in between. This CDR3 has 13 residues. Here the CDR3 reads CASSQDLGRKLFF. CDR3 coding DNA: TGTGCCAGCAGCCAAGATTTGGGGCGGAAACTGTTTTTT.

The chain joins TRBV29-1 to TRBJ1-6; 9 bases are shared with TRBD1. The CDR3 has 17 residues. In germline, CDR1 is SQVTM, CDR2 ANQGSEA. Trimming removed 7 bases from V and 7 bases from J; junction bases left unmatched: 17. The CDR3 coding sequence is TGCAGCGGATGGACAGGGGACTGCGGGTGGTACAATTCACCCCTCCACTTT. It specifies CSGWTGDCGWYNSPLHF. Full variable domain (missing parts from reference TRBV29-1 and TRBJ1-6): SAVISQKPSRDICQRGTSLTIQCQVDSQVTMMFWYRQQPGQSLTLIATANQGSEATYESGFVIDKFPISRPNLTFSTLTVSNMSPEDSSIYLCSGWTGDCGWYNSPLHFGNGTRLTVT.

The CDR3 spells CASSQGGGGSGPYTDTQYF. In DNA, the CDR3 is TGTGCCAGCAGCCAAGGGGGTGGAGGTAGCGGACCCTACACAGATACGCAGTATTTT. The chain links TRBV4-2 to TRBJ2-3; weak D call: TRBD2 (6 bases). Germline V gene data show CDR1 as LGHNA and CDR2 as YNFKEQ. Trimming removed 1 base from V and 2 bases from J, with 22 bases in between. This CDR3 is built from 19 residues.

V and J are TRBV9 and TRBJ2-1; the D is unclear. V was shortened by 0 bases and J by 3 bases, with 13 bases between the two germline ends. Germline loops: CDR1 SGDLS, CDR2 YYNGEE. CDR3 length: 16 amino acids. CDR3 bases: TGTGCCAGCAGCGTAGTTGATGAATGGATCTACAATGAGCAGTTCTTC. Residues: CASSVVDEWIYNEQFF.

The chain combines TRBV4-2 with TRBJ1-1; TRBD1 matches at 10 bases. The CDR3 is 17 amino acids. CDR1 LGHNA and CDR2 YNFKEQ come from the germline V gene. With 0 bases clipped from V and 4 bases from J, the junction kept 8 bases outside the gene matches. The CDR3 spells CASSQDLGWTGGTEAFF. The CDR3 DNA reads as TGTGCCAGCAGCCAAGATCTGGGATGGACAGGGGGCACTGAAGCTTTCTTT.

This clone has only a few counts. This chain joins TRBV4-2 and TRBJ1-1; tentatively, D is TRBD1 (5 bases). V lost 1 base, J lost 4 bases, and 10 bases lay in between. CDR3 length: 14 residues. Germline CDR1 reads LGHNA; CDR2 reads YNFKEQ. The CDR3 coding sequence is TGTGCCAGCAGCCAAGGTTATACAGGCACTGAAGCTTTCTTT. This gives the protein CASSQGYTGTEAFF.

This clone showed up just a few times. The CDR3 loop reads CATSRDKRDQPQHF. DNA for the CDR3: TGTGCCACCAGCAGAGACAAGAGGGACCAGCCCCAGCATTTT. This rearrangement joins TRBV15 to TRBJ1-5; tentative D call: TRBD1 (5 bases). Germline V gene data show CDR1 as LNHNV and CDR2 as YYDKDF (reference sequence). The CDR3 contains 14 residues. The germline V and J ends were trimmed by 0 bases and 7 bases, with 10 bases remaining between them.

The table lists this clone with a few counts. The chain couples TRBV7-9 to TRBJ2-1, with TRBD1 matching over 10 bases. Per germline, CDR1 SEHNR and CDR2 FQNEAQ (reference sequence). V shed 5 bases and J 2 bases; nucleotides not matched to a gene: 6. The CDR3 is made up of 16 amino acids. The CDR3 loop reads CASSRAGTGAYNEQFF. CDR3 nucleotides: TGTGCCAGCAGCCGTGCCGGGACAGGGGCCTACAATGAGCAGTTCTTC.

This clone has only a few counts. The chain links TRBV10-3 to TRBJ2-1; TRBD1 matches at 8 bases. The germline V gene encodes CDR1 ENHRY and CDR2 SYGVKD. The CDR3 totals 15 residues. Trimming took 5 bases from V and 9 from J; bases not matched to a gene: 12. As DNA, the CDR3 is TGTGCCATCAGTCCCGACAGGGGCGATTGGGGTGAGCAGTTCTTC. Translation gives CAISPDRGDWGEQFF.

This clone was seen only a few times. The chain is built from TRBV9 and TRBJ1-1, with D maybe TRBD1 (5 bases). Germline lookup yields CDR1 SGDLS and CDR2 YYNGEE. V shed 0 bases and J shed 4 bases, with 10 bases lying between them. The length of the CDR3 is 14 residues. Written as DNA, the CDR3 is TGTGCCAGCAGCGTAGCTCCAGGGACCACTGAAGCTTTCTTT. Its protein is CASSVAPGTTEAFF.

This clone came up a few times. This chain connects TRBV6-6 to TRBJ1-1; a weak D match, TRBD1 (5 bases). The CDR3 spans 12 residues. Germline assignment: CDR1 MNHNY and CDR2 SVGAGI (reference sequence). The germline V and J ends were trimmed by 9 bases and 5 bases, with 13 bases remaining between them. The CDR3 nucleotides are TGTGCCAGTTCAGGGTCTGGTACTGAAGCTTTCTTT. This encodes CASSGSGTEAFF.

This clone appeared a few times. This sequence joins TRBV4-2 and TRBJ2-7; 10 bases are a match to TRBD1. The ends lost 4 bases at V and 2 bases at J; junction bases unmatched: 2. The CDR3 consists of 14 residues. Germline V lookup: CDR1 LGHNA, CDR2 YNFKEQ. The CDR3 loop is CASSPGTGAYEQYF. CDR3 DNA sequence: TGTGCCAGCAGCCCCGGGACAGGGGCCTACGAGCAGTACTTC.

This clone has a handful of counts. The chain uses TRBV2 and TRBJ1-1, with TRBD1 matching over 7 bases. Germline V gives CDR1 SNHLY, CDR2 FYNNEI. The ends lost 2 bases at V and 5 bases at J; junction bases unmatched: 8. The CDR3 extends over 15 amino acids. The CDR3, as DNA: TGTGCCAGCAGTGAACTGGTCAGGGGGGCAACTGAAGCTTTCTTT. Its protein is CASSELVRGATEAFF.

The chain uses TRBV7-3 and TRBJ1-1; D is unclear. Per germline, CDR1 SGHTA and CDR2 FQGTGA. The CDR3 is 14 residues long. The V gene lost 2 bases and the J gene lost 2 bases, with 9 bases spanning the gap. CDR3 DNA sequence: TGTGCCAGCAGCTTACTAGACTCAAACACTGAAGCTTTCTTT. Amino acid sequence: CASSLLDSNTEAFF.

This clone was seen only a few times. The gene calls are TRBV13 and TRBJ2-7; no firm D call. Germline lookup yields CDR1 PRHDT and CDR2 FYEKMQ (reference sequence). V lost 4 bases to trimming and J lost 2 bases, with 3 bases between them. CDR3 length equals 11 residues. The CDR3 here is CASSYTYEQYF. CDR3 in DNA: TGTGCCAGCAGCTACACCTACGAGCAGTACTTC. The whole variable domain, remainder taken from reference TRBV13 and TRBJ2-7, is AAGVIQSPRHLIKEKRETATLKCYPIPRHDTVYWYQQGPGQDPQFLISFYEKMQSDKGSIPDRFSAQQFSDYHSELNMSSLELGDSALYFCASSYTYEQYFGPGTRLTVT.

This chain uses TRBV6-5 with TRBJ2-1, with D perhaps matching TRBD1 (7 bases). Germline lookup yields CDR1 MNHEY and CDR2 SVGAGI. V was cut by 8 bases and J by 6 bases, with 20 bases left in between. The CDR3 sequence is 15 residues long. The CDR3 DNA is TGTGCCAGCCTCAGGCGGGGACAGACGGGCAATGAGCAGTTCTTC. This codes for CASLRRGQTGNEQFF.